The 28 T cell receptor beta chains reported below all come from one sample, sequenced in a study of blood T cell repertoires in COVID-19. This table comes from immunoSEQ multiplex PCR, and its TCRdb copy is limited to in-frame clones, with some not included. The sample contains roughly 34,000 clones, 80% of which appear only once. The sequenced sample consisted of peripheral blood. The receptors shown here come from a man at least 80 years old with acute or convalescent COVID-19.

The chain links TRBV5-5 to TRBJ1-2, with 8 bases aligning to TRBD1. The CDR3 covers 14 residues. The J segment lost 3 bases and the V segment lost 4 bases, leaving 5 bases of the junction unmatched. Germline lookup yields CDR1 SGHKS and CDR2 YYEKEE (reference sequence). CDR3 sequence: CASSQTGVDYGYTF. In nucleotides, the CDR3 is TGTGCCAGCAGCCAGACAGGGGTTGACTATGGCTACACCTTC. The whole variable domain, remainder taken from reference TRBV5-5 and TRBJ1-2, is DAGVTQSPTHLIKTRGQQVTLRCSPISGHKSVSWYQQVLGQGPQFIFQYYEKEERGRGNFPDRFSARQFPNYSSELNVNALLLGDSALYLCASSQTGVDYGYTFGSGTRLTVV.

The J gene is TRBJ2-2, the V gene TRBV9, with 7 bases aligning to TRBD2. CDR1 and CDR2 (germline): SGDLS, YYNGEE. J lost 5 bases, V lost 0 bases, and 7 bases had no gene match. The CDR3 runs 16 residues. The chain's CDR3 is CASSVADQRGTGELFF. In DNA, the CDR3 is TGTGCCAGCAGCGTAGCTGACCAGCGGGGTACCGGGGAGCTGTTTTTT.

The chain employs TRBV7-2 and TRBJ1-2, with 11 bases fitting TRBD1. The CDR3 contains 15 residues. The V gene's germline CDR1 is SGHTA and CDR2 FQGNSA. J was trimmed by 8 bases and V by 5 bases; bases with no gene match: 10. CDR3 DNA sequence: TGTGCCAGCAGCACCCGGACAGGGGGCCAGGGCGGCTACACCTTC. It specifies CASSTRTGGQGGYTF.

The CDR3 loop reads CASSAQGLSGNTIYF. In DNA, the CDR3 is TGTGCCAGCAGCGCCCAGGGGTTATCAGGAAACACCATATATTTT. The V gene is TRBV9, the J gene TRBJ1-3; perhaps TRBD1 as D (6 bases). Germline CDR1 SGDLS, CDR2 YYNGEE. CDR3 length equals 15 residues. The V end lost 3 bases, the J end lost 4 bases, and 14 bases lay between the germline ends.

The chain is built from TRBV5-5 and TRBJ1-2; TRBD1 matches at 8 bases. J lost 3 bases, V lost 4 bases, and 5 bases had no gene match. Per the germline V gene, CDR1 is SGHKS and CDR2 is YYEKEE (reference sequence). The CDR3 runs 14 residues. The CDR3 DNA reads as TGTGCCAGCAGCGTACCGACAGGGGACTATGGCTACACCTTC. It is translated as CASSVPTGDYGYTF.

The gene calls are TRBV5-1 and TRBJ2-7; 9 bases match TRBD1. CDR3 length equals 13 residues. With V trimmed by 0 bases and J by 5 bases, 0 bases remained unmatched. From germline, CDR1 is SGHRS and CDR2 YFSETQ. The CDR3 loop is CASSLGQGDEQYF. DNA for the CDR3: TGCGCCAGCAGCTTGGGACAGGGGGACGAGCAGTACTTC.

The rearrangement uses TRBV19 and TRBJ2-1; the match to TRBD1 covers 7 bases. Trimming cost V 4 bases and J 4 bases; bases outside gene matches: 7. There are 15 residues in the CDR3. Germline V lookup: CDR1 LNHDA, CDR2 SQIVND (reference sequence). The CDR3 here is CASSTSGQLYNEQFF. In nucleotides, the CDR3 is TGTGCCAGTAGTACCTCGGGACAGCTATACAATGAGCAGTTCTTC.

On this clone: A read error may produce the germline difference seen at one junction end. Here the CDR3 reads CASSPFRGGFVF. DNA of the CDR3: TGTGCCAGCAGCCCCTTTCGGGGGGGTTTCGTCTTC. V gene TRBV6-5 combines with J gene TRBJ2-7; 8 nucleotides align to TRBD2. This CDR3 spans 12 amino acids. Germline assignment: CDR1 MNHEY and CDR2 SVGAGI.

The chain links TRBV5-1 to TRBJ1-1; maybe TRBD1 (5 bases). CDR3 size: 14 residues. V was trimmed by 0 bases and J by 5 bases, leaving 11 bases between them. Germline V gives CDR1 SGHRS, CDR2 YFSETQ. The CDR3 DNA sequence: TGCGCCAGCAGCTTGGTAGGGGTCGGAACTGAAGCTTTCTTT. Its translation is CASSLVGVGTEAFF.

V and J are TRBV3-1 (or the pseudogene TRBV3-2) and TRBJ1-1; D is uncertain. Germline-derived CDR1 and CDR2 are LGHDT and YNNKEL (reference sequence). Trimming removed 1 base from V and 0 bases from J, with 6 bases in between. The CDR3 consists of 14 residues. The CDR3 loop reads CASSQGALNTEAFF. As DNA, the CDR3 is TGTGCCAGCAGCCAAGGGGCTCTGAACACTGAAGCTTTCTTT.

The chain joins TRBV30 to TRBJ1-2, with 9 bases matching TRBD1. V trimming: 1 base; J trimming: 8 bases; junction bases outside the gene matches: 5. Per germline, CDR1 GTSNPN and CDR2 SVGIG (reference sequence). This CDR3 is 13 amino acids long. CDR3 sequence reads: CAWSGTGVGGYTF. CDR3 in DNA: TGTGCCTGGAGTGGGACAGGGGTTGGCGGCTACACCTTC.

The chain combines TRBV6-5 with TRBJ1-1; 7 bases are shared with TRBD1. The CDR3 covers 13 residues. The V gene's germline CDR1 is MNHEY and CDR2 SVGAGI. V lost 6 bases, J lost 1 base, and 2 bases stayed unmatched. CDR3 residues: CASRSGGNTEAFF. CDR3 coding DNA: TGTGCCAGCAGGTCAGGGGGGAACACTGAAGCTTTCTTT.

The V gene is TRBV6-5, the J gene TRBJ1-2, with 7 bases fitting TRBD1. CDR1 MNHEY and CDR2 SVGAGI come from the germline V gene. V shed 8 bases and J 2 bases; nucleotides not matched to a gene: 8. CDR3 size: 14 residues. The CDR3 bases are TGTGCCAGCCGGGGGAGCAGGGGGAACTATGGCTACACCTTC. Amino acids: CASRGSRGNYGYTF.

The V and J genes are TRBV4-2 and TRBJ1-6; 9 nucleotides align to TRBD1. Germline V gives CDR1 LGHNA, CDR2 YNFKEQ. CDR3 size: 14 residues. Trimming took 4 bases from V and 10 from J; bases not matched to a gene: 5. The CDR3 sequence is CASSPRDRESPLHF. In nucleotides, the CDR3 is TGTGCCAGCAGCCCGCGGGACAGGGAATCACCCCTCCACTTT.

The V and J genes are TRBV9 and TRBJ1-6; D might be TRBD1 (5 bases). The CDR3 sequence is 17 residues long. Trimming took off 3 bases at V and 7 bases at J, with 20 bases between the two ends. Germline CDR1 is SGDLS and CDR2 is YYNGEE. CDR3 region: CASSEGAGPDANSPLHF. The CDR3 DNA follows: TGTGCCAGCAGCGAGGGCGCAGGGCCTGACGCGAATTCACCCCTCCACTTT.

This sequence joins TRBV5-1 and TRBJ2-2; D uncertain. V lost 0 bases and J 4 bases, leaving 10 bases between the germline ends. This CDR3 is 15 amino acids long. Germline values: CDR1 SGHRS, CDR2 YFSETQ. CDR3 in DNA: TGCGCCAGCAGCTTGGACCGGTCGGGCACCGGGGAGCTGTTTTTT. This sequence encodes CASSLDRSGTGELFF.

This chain joins TRBV5-4 and TRBJ1-4, with D tentatively TRBD1 (5 bases). V lost 4 bases to trimming and J lost 2 bases, with 15 bases between them. In germline, CDR1 is SGHNT, CDR2 YYREEE (reference sequence). The CDR3 consists of 16 residues. CDR3 DNA sequence: TGTGCCAGCAGCCTCCGTACAGGCCCGACTAATGAAAAACTGTTTTTT. Translating it yields CASSLRTGPTNEKLFF.

In DNA form, the CDR3 reads TGTGCCAGCAGCTTAGCGACAGGGGGAAGCAATCAGCCCCAGCATTTT. The encoded protein is CASSLATGGSNQPQHF. The chain links TRBV7-2 to TRBJ1-5; 9 bases are shared with TRBD1. This CDR3 comprises 16 residues. V lost 0 bases and J lost 1; bases outside the gene matches: 1. Germline loops: CDR1 SGHTA, CDR2 FQGNSA.

The V and J genes are TRBV4-1 and TRBJ2-7; 8 nucleotides agree with TRBD1. V lost 1 base and J lost 7; bases outside the gene matches: 6. Germline values: CDR1 MGHRA, CDR2 YSYEKL. The CDR3 extends over 14 amino acids. CDR3 in amino acids: CASSQVGTGGEQYF. CDR3 nucleotides: TGCGCCAGCAGCCAAGTTGGGACAGGCGGGGAGCAGTACTTC.

The chain has TRBV11-3 and TRBJ2-3, with a possible D match to TRBD1 (5 bases). This CDR3 has 20 amino acids. V was shortened by 0 bases and J by 0 bases, with 22 bases between the two germline ends. Per germline, CDR1 SGHNT and CDR2 YENEEA. CDR3 amino acids: CASSLERKQVRGSSTDTQYF. In nucleotides, the CDR3 is TGTGCCAGCAGCTTAGAGAGAAAACAGGTTAGGGGTTCAAGCACAGATACGCAGTATTTT.

The chain is built from TRBV7-2 and TRBJ1-5; 8 positions match TRBD1. This CDR3 contains 14 residues. V gave up 8 bases and J gave up 6 bases; unmatched junction bases: 9. Germline V CDR1 and CDR2: SGHTA, FQGNSA. The CDR3 sequence: CASGPGGEAQPQHF. The CDR3 bases are TGTGCCAGCGGTCCAGGGGGCGAAGCTCAGCCCCAGCATTTT. Full variable domain (remainder filled in from reference TRBV7-2 and TRBJ1-5): GAGVSQSPSNKVTEKGKDVELRCDPISGHTALYWYRQSLGQGLEFLIYFQGNSAPDKSGLPSDRFSAERTGGSVSTLTIQRTQQEDSAVYLCASGPGGEAQPQHFGDGTRLSIL.

This chain links TRBV3-1 (or the pseudogene TRBV3-2) with TRBJ1-1; 9 bases fit TRBD1. V shed 5 bases, J shed 3 bases, and the junction held 10 bases outside the gene matches. CDR3 length: 16 amino acids. CDR1 and CDR2 (germline): LGHDT, YNNKEL (reference sequence). The DNA of the CDR3 is TGTGCCAGCAGCTCTTGGACAGGGGACGTCGACACTGAAGCTTTCTTT. This gives the protein CASSSWTGDVDTEAFF.

The chain has TRBV6-5 and TRBJ2-1, with D tentatively TRBD1 (5 bases). This CDR3 contains 13 residues. The V end lost 2 bases, the J end lost 4 bases, and 6 bases lay between the germline ends. Germline assignment: CDR1 MNHEY and CDR2 SVGAGI. The CDR3 region is CASSYDSYNEQFF. The CDR3 DNA reads TGTGCCAGCAGTTACGACAGTTACAATGAGCAGTTCTTC.

The chain carries TRBV5-1 and TRBJ2-2, with D maybe TRBD2 (5 bases). The CDR3 extends over 15 amino acids. Per germline, CDR1 SGHRS and CDR2 YFSETQ. V was clipped by 2 bases and J by 0 bases, with 8 bases between them. The CDR3 sequence: CASSFRGPNTGELFF. CDR3 in DNA: TGCGCCAGCAGCTTCCGCGGGCCGAACACCGGGGAGCTGTTTTTT.

This chain links TRBV2 with TRBJ1-2; D uncertain. The CDR3 is 13 residues long. Germline CDR1 SNHLY, CDR2 FYNNEI. V was clipped by 4 bases and J by 8 bases, with 14 bases between them. DNA of the CDR3: TGTGCCAGCAGTGTAGACAAATCTATGGGCTACACCTTC. Translation: CASSVDKSMGYTF. The full variable domain, with the rest looked up from reference TRBV2 and TRBJ1-2, is EPEVTQTPSHQVTQMGQEVILRCVPISNHLYFYWYRQILGQKVEFLVSFYNNEISEKSEIFDDQFSVERPDGSNFTLKIRSTKLEDSAMYFCASSVDKSMGYTFGSGTRLTVV.

The chain joins TRBV2 to TRBJ2-2, with D perhaps matching TRBD2 (6 bases). The CDR3 runs 13 residues. Germline values: CDR1 SNHLY, CDR2 FYNNEI. V lost 8 bases and J 4 bases, leaving 11 bases between the germline ends. CDR3 region: CASGAGLTGELFF. The CDR3 DNA reads as TGTGCCAGCGGGGCGGGGCTCACCGGGGAGCTGTTTTTT.

The rearrangement joins TRBV5-4 to TRBJ1-1; no reliable D call. CDR3 length equals 14 residues. V was trimmed by 5 bases and J by 2 bases, leaving 13 bases between them. CDR1 and CDR2 (germline): SGHNT, YYREEE (reference sequence). DNA for the CDR3: TGTGCCAGCAGTACCTTGTTGCGCAACACTGAAGCTTTCTTT. It specifies CASSTLLRNTEAFF.

This chain uses TRBV7-2 with TRBJ2-4; 9 bases align to TRBD2. Germline V lookup: CDR1 SGHTA, CDR2 FQGNSA. The CDR3 is 16 residues long. The V segment lost 4 bases and the J segment 4 bases; nucleotides outside the gene matches: 8. Here the CDR3 DNA reads TGTGCCAGCAGCTGGGTAGCGGGAGAGGGGAAAAACATTCAGTACTTC. Protein product: CASSWVAGEGKNIQYF.